Below, one T cell receptor beta chain is given with its context. The record originates from a study of T cell responses to AZD1222 COVID-19 vaccine. CDR1 is LGHNA and CDR2 is YNFKEQ in the germline V gene. This CDR3 is 13 amino acids long. Trimming left V 9 bases short and J 7 bases short, with 13 bases between. Measured with immunoSEQ multiplex PCR; TCRdb has only the in-frame clones, and not every one. This table holds almost 70,000 clones, roughly 83% found once. This TCR came from an adult who received the AZD1222 COVID-19 vaccine. The gene calls are TRBV4-2 and TRBJ1-6; D is unresolved. The specimen was peripheral blood, collected 28 days after the second AZD1222 dose. Here the CDR3 DNA reads TGTGCCAGTGGGGATCTACGGAATTCACCCCTCCACTTT. This codes for CASGDLRNSPLHF.